These 21 T cell receptor beta chains came from one sample sequenced in a study of blood T cells in healthy people across ages. Sample-barcoded 5' priming and a J-beta primer mix drove a second PCR of roughly 6 to 12 cycles. One entry per CDR3 protein, called by TCRdb with MiXCR from the 5' RACE reads. The sample has about 800,000 distinct CDR3 sequences, about half seen once; the top ten hold approximately 18%. Sample: blood. These receptors all stem from a man older than 75 in good health.

V and J are TRBV13 and TRBJ2-1, with 12 bases fitting TRBD1. The end of the DNA aligns better with TRBJ2-7, so the J call may be wrong. Germline lookup yields CDR1 PRHDT and CDR2 FYEKMQ (reference sequence). The CDR3 covers 17 residues. CDR3 amino acids: CASSSDPGQGAYNEQYF. DNA of the CDR3: TGTGCCAGCAGCTCTGACCCGGGACAGGGGGCTTACAATGAGCAGTACTTC.

This clonotype was detected many times. The chain is built from TRBV12-3 or TRBV12-4 and TRBJ1-5, with D uncertain. The CDR3 sequence is 14 residues long. Trimming took off 6 bases at V and 5 bases at J, with 14 bases between the two ends. CDR3 sequence (DNA): TGTGCCAGCAGCCCGGACTCATACTATCAGCCCCAGCATTTT. Amino acids: CASSPDSYYQPQHF.

The genes are TRBV29-1 and TRBJ2-1; tentatively, D is TRBD1 (6 bases). Germline V gene data show CDR1 as SQVTM and CDR2 as ANQGSEA. The CDR3 runs to 12 residues. V lost 5 bases to trimming and J lost 10 bases, with 15 bases between them. Written as DNA, the CDR3 is TGCAGCGTTCGCTCAGGGGAGCGGGAGCAGTTCTTC. Its translation is CSVRSGEREQFF.

V usage is TRBV3-1 and J usage is TRBJ1-1; maybe TRBD1 (5 bases). Trimming removed 4 bases at V and 0 bases at J, with 15 bases between. The CDR3 spans 16 residues. CDR1 LGHDT and CDR2 YNNKEL come from the germline V gene (reference sequence). CDR3 DNA: TGTGCCAGCAGCCCAAACAGGTACTCCATGAACACTGAAGCTTTCTTT. Translating it yields CASSPNRYSMNTEAFF. The full variable domain, its missing parts supplied by reference TRBV3-1 and TRBJ1-1, is DTAVSQTPKYLVTQMGNDKSIKCEQNLGHDTMYWYKQDSKKFLKIMFSYNNKELIINETVPNRFSPKSPDKAHLNLHINSLELGDSAVYFCASSPNRYSMNTEAFFGQGTRLTVV.

The chain carries TRBV12-3 or TRBV12-4 and TRBJ1-2, with 9 bases matching TRBD1. The V gene end was trimmed by 1 base and the J gene end by 4 bases; junction bases not matched to a gene: 4. There are 15 residues in the CDR3. In nucleotides, the CDR3 is TGTGCCAGCAGTTTAGTCCGACAGGGGGTCTATGGCTACACCTTC. Translating it yields CASSLVRQGVYGYTF.

The chain recombines TRBV24-1 with TRBJ2-3, with 13 bases fitting TRBD2. V lost 4 bases and J lost 3; bases outside the gene matches: 6. The CDR3 totals 17 residues. Looked up from germline, CDR1 is KGHDR and CDR2 is SFDVKD. In DNA form, the CDR3 reads TGTGCCACCAGTGACCTCGGGACTAGCGGGATGACAGATACGCAGTATTTT. Translating gives CATSDLGTSGMTDTQYF.

This chain joins TRBV9 and TRBJ1-1, with D hard to call. Trimming left V 3 bases short and J 0 bases short, with 9 bases between. Germline V gene sequence: CDR1 SGDLS, CDR2 YYNGEE. The CDR3 is made up of 14 amino acids. CDR3 nucleotides: TGTGCCAGCAGCGGCGAGGGAGTGAACACTGAAGCTTTCTTT. It translates to CASSGEGVNTEAFF.

This chain joins TRBV6-2 or TRBV6-3 and TRBJ2-1, with D possibly being TRBD2 (5 bases). Trimming took off 4 bases at V and 7 bases at J, with 17 bases between the two ends. The CDR3 loop spans 15 amino acids. From germline, CDR1 is MNHEY and CDR2 SVGEGT. CDR3 protein: CASSWGTGTGNEQFF. CDR3 sequence (DNA): TGTGCCAGCAGTTGGGGAACGGGAACGGGGAATGAGCAGTTCTTC.

This clonotype has ten or more counts. The chain employs TRBV7-2 and TRBJ2-7; D call uncertain. CDR3 length: 14 amino acids. With 2 bases removed from V and 0 bases from J, the gap between germline ends came to 8 bases. The germline V gene has CDR1 SGHTA and CDR2 FQGNSA. DNA for the CDR3: TGTGCCAGCAGCTTAATCAGGAACTCCTACGAGCAGTACTTC. This codes for CASSLIRNSYEQYF.

The chain is built from TRBV29-1 and TRBJ1-5; D may be TRBD1 (5 bases). The CDR3 contains 14 residues. V lost 7 bases and J lost 2, with 15 bases in between. CDR1 SQVTM and CDR2 ANQGSEA come from the germline V gene. CDR3: CSAKAGPGNQPQHF. The CDR3 region has the DNA TGCAGCGCAAAGGCGGGGCCTGGCAATCAGCCCCAGCATTTT.

In this sample, this clonotype turned up a few times. The chain employs TRBV19 and TRBJ2-3, with 10 positions matching TRBD1. Germline V lookup: CDR1 LNHDA, CDR2 SQIVND (reference sequence). The V and J ends lost 5 bases and 5 bases, in that order; junction bases with no gene match: 10. The CDR3 totals 16 residues. In DNA, the CDR3 is TGTGCCAGTAGTCCCAACCGGGACAGGGGTGAAGATACGCAGTATTTT. This gives the protein CASSPNRDRGEDTQYF.

This clonotype appeared a few times. The rearrangement joins TRBV7-3 to TRBJ2-1, with 9 bases fitting TRBD2. Per germline, CDR1 SGHTA and CDR2 FQGTGA. CDR3 length equals 15 residues. With 5 bases clipped from V and 5 bases from J, the junction kept 7 bases outside the gene matches. The CDR3 spells CASSLSGRNNNEQFF. CDR3 bases: TGTGCCAGCAGCCTAAGCGGGAGGAATAACAATGAGCAGTTCTTC.

The rearrangement links TRBV2 to TRBJ1-2; 8 bases map to TRBD1. This CDR3 contains 12 residues. CDR1 and CDR2 from the germline V gene are SNHLY and FYNNEI. Trimming cost V 6 bases and J 9 bases; bases outside gene matches: 6. The CDR3 here is CASSMDRDSYTF. Here the CDR3 DNA reads TGTGCCAGCAGCATGGACAGGGACAGCTACACCTTC.

This clonotype has a handful of counts. V gene TRBV9 combines with J gene TRBJ2-3; D is possibly TRBD2 (6 bases). V lost 8 bases and J 5 bases, leaving 12 bases between the germline ends. Germline V CDR1 and CDR2: SGDLS, YYNGEE. There are 12 residues in the CDR3. The CDR3: CASGTEGDTQYF. For the CDR3, the DNA is TGTGCCAGTGGGACTGAGGGAGATACGCAGTATTTT. Using reference TRBV9 and TRBJ2-3 for the parts outside the CDR3, the full variable domain is DSGVTQTPKHLITATGQRVTLRCSPRSGDLSVYWYQQSLDQGLQFLIQYYNGEERAKGNILERFSAQQFPDLHSELNLSSLELGDSALYFCASGTEGDTQYFGPGTRLTVL.

The CDR3 DNA sequence: TGCAGTGCGTCTTTGGGTGGCGCCCGTTACTCCTACGAGCAGTACTTC. It encodes CSASLGGARYSYEQYF. The chain uses TRBV20-1 and TRBJ2-7, with D unresolved. CDR1 and CDR2 (germline): DFQATT, SNEGSKA (reference sequence). There are 16 residues in the CDR3. V shed 6 bases and J shed 0 bases, with 21 bases lying between them.

The rearrangement joins TRBV29-1 to TRBJ2-1; perhaps TRBD1 as D (6 bases). V was cut by 4 bases and J by 6 bases, with 13 bases left in between. The CDR3 length is 13 residues. Germline V CDR1 and CDR2: SQVTM, ANQGSEA. The CDR3 loop is CSVGTARFNEQFF. As DNA, the CDR3 is TGCAGCGTTGGGACAGCGCGTTTCAATGAGCAGTTCTTC.

CDR3 region: CASSVDRDVHNEQYF. CDR3 bases: TGTGCCAGCAGCGTAGACAGGGACGTACACAATGAGCAGTACTTC. J is TRBJ2-5 and V is TRBV7-3; TRBD1 aligns across 7 bases. The V segment lost 5 bases and the J segment 11 bases; nucleotides outside the gene matches: 17. There are 15 residues in the CDR3. Per germline, CDR1 SGHTA and CDR2 FQGTGA.

V and J are TRBV3-1 and TRBJ2-1; 16 bases map to TRBD2. There are 17 residues in the CDR3. Germline V CDR1 and CDR2: LGHDT, YNNKEL (reference sequence). V shed 1 base and J 10 bases; nucleotides not matched to a gene: 7. The CDR3 DNA reads TGTGCCAGCAGCCAAGCCGGGACTAGCGGGAGGGCCAAAGAGCAGTTCTTC. It encodes CASSQAGTSGRAKEQFF.

The chain uses TRBV10-3 and TRBJ2-7; TRBD1 matches 7 bases. CDR1 is ENHRY, CDR2 SYGVKD, per germline. With V trimmed by 5 bases and J by 5 bases, 12 bases remained unmatched. This CDR3 is built from 15 residues. The CDR3 bases are TGTGCCATCAGTAATGTGGCAGGGGGATTCCACGAGCAGTACTTC. Protein sequence: CAISNVAGGFHEQYF.

The genes are TRBV7-2 and TRBJ2-6; 7 nucleotides line up with TRBD1. Germline V gene lookup returns CDR1 SGHTA and CDR2 FQGNSA. The CDR3 has 18 residues. After removal of 1 base from V and 4 bases from J, the junction contained 10 bases not matched to a gene. The CDR3 region is CASSLVGQSEAGANVLTF. The DNA of the CDR3 is TGTGCCAGCAGCTTAGTGGGACAGTCGGAGGCAGGGGCCAACGTCCTGACTTTC.

The sample holds a few counts of this clonotype. The rearrangement joins TRBV7-2 to TRBJ2-4; maybe TRBD2 (5 bases). There are 15 residues in the CDR3. Germline values: CDR1 SGHTA, CDR2 FQGNSA. Trimming stripped 1 base from V and 13 bases from J, with 20 bases between. The CDR3 loop reads CASSLEAEVLRKQYF. The DNA for the CDR3 is TGTGCCAGCAGCTTAGAAGCGGAGGTCCTACGAAAGCAGTACTTC.